This T cell receptor (beta chain) emerged from a study of T cell repertoires in cytomegalovirus infection. Across the study: Both a matching HLA type and CMV infection were indicated by public TCR beta signatures.

As concerns this clonotype: The antigen remains undetermined.

Findings and caveats of the study: Dominant in the ex vivo response were TCR beta clonotypes restricted by HLA-C and specific for CMV. Individuals carrying CMV plus the relevant HLA were identified by cumulative frequency of public TCR beta families.

TCRdb analysed the reads with MiXCR anew, one entry per CDR3 protein. The sample holds some 150,000 distinct CDR3 sequences, approximately 5.9% seen once. The sample was PBMCs. The receptor comes from a human donor in good health (CMV status not recorded). Some clones in this sample may be carry-over from other donors' samples.

The CDR3 here is CSAMGQGAYNEQFF. Here the CDR3 DNA reads TGCAGTGCTATGGGACAGGGGGCCTACAATGAGCAGTTCTTC. The chain uses TRBV20-1 and TRBJ2-1, with 11 positions matching TRBD1. The CDR3 covers 14 residues. Per the germline V gene, CDR1 is DFQATT and CDR2 is SNEGSKA (reference sequence). V was pared by 4 bases and J by 2 bases, with 1 base of the junction left unmatched.